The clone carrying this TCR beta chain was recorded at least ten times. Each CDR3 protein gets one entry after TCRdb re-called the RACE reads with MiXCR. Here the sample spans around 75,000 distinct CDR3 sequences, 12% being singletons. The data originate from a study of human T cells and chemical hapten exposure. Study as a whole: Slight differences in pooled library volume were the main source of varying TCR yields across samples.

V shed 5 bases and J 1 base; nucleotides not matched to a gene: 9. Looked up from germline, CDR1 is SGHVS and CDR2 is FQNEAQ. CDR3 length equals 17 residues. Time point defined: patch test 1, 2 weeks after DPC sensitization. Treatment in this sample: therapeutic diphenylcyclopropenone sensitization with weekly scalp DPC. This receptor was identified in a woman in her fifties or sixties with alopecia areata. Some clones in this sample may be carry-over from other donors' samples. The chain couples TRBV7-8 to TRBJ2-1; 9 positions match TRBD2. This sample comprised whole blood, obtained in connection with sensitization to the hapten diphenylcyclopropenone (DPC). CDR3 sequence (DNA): TGTGCCAGCAGCACCCGCGGAGCGGGGGGTTCCTACAATGAGCAGTTCTTC. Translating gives CASSTRGAGGSYNEQFF.